The 10 T cell receptor beta chains below come from one sample, sequenced in a study of control samples from healthy donors and cancer patients. Sequenced by immunoSEQ multiplex PCR; TCRdb stores in-frame clones only, minus some. The data show 150,000 to 200,000 clones, roughly nine tenths seen once. The specimen sequenced was blood. These TCRs come from a young man in good health.

J is TRBJ2-3 and V is TRBV29-1, with D maybe TRBD2 (5 bases). The CDR3 contains 14 residues. V was trimmed by 6 bases and J by 0 bases, leaving 13 bases between them. Germline-derived CDR1 and CDR2 are SQVTM and ANQGSEA. CDR3 sequence reads: CSVHGLTSTDTQYF. As DNA, the CDR3 is TGCAGCGTGCACGGACTTACTAGCACAGATACGCAGTATTTT.

The chain uses TRBV9 and TRBJ2-3; TRBD2 matches 11 bases. Trimming cost V 4 bases and J 6 bases; bases outside gene matches: 7. CDR3 length: 15 residues. Germline V gives CDR1 SGDLS, CDR2 YYNGEE. The CDR3 loop reads CASSSGLAGGDTQYF. For the CDR3, the DNA is TGTGCCAGCAGCTCCGGACTAGCGGGCGGGGATACGCAGTATTTT.

The chain uses TRBV19 and TRBJ2-7; TRBD1 matches 10 bases. V shed 4 bases and J 3 bases; nucleotides not matched to a gene: 6. Germline V lookup: CDR1 LNHDA, CDR2 SQIVND (reference sequence). The CDR3 extends over 15 amino acids. CDR3 sequence: CASSTRDRGIYEQYF. In nucleotides, the CDR3 is TGTGCCAGTAGTACCCGGGACAGGGGAATCTACGAGCAGTACTTC. Full variable domain (rest looked up from reference TRBV19 and TRBJ2-7): DGGITQSPKYLFRKEGQNVTLSCEQNLNHDAMYWYRQDPGQGLRLIYYSQIVNDFQKGDIAEGYSVSREKKESFPLTVTSAQKNPTAFYLCASSTRDRGIYEQYFGPGTRLTVT.

V and J are TRBV2 and TRBJ1-1; D is perhaps TRBD1 (6 bases). This CDR3 is 13 amino acids long. Trimming left V 9 bases short and J 0 bases short, with 11 bases between. Germline V gene data show CDR1 as SNHLY and CDR2 as FYNNEI. Here the CDR3 DNA reads TGTGCCAGTTTACAGGGCATGAACACTGAAGCTTTCTTT. Protein sequence: CASLQGMNTEAFF.

This chain uses TRBV7-3 with TRBJ2-2; D is unresolved. Trimming took 0 bases from V and 7 from J, leaving 6 bases between them. Per germline, CDR1 SGHTA and CDR2 FQGTGA. CDR3 length: 13 residues. The CDR3 coding sequence is TGTGCCAGCAGCTTAACGGATGTCGGGGAGCTGTTTTTT. It specifies CASSLTDVGELFF.

In this sample, this clone turned up a few times. The genes are TRBV19 and TRBJ1-1, with no clear D. Between the trimmed V and J ends, which lost 5 bases and 1 base, there was a span of 8 bases. The CDR3 runs 13 residues. Germline V gene data show CDR1 as LNHDA and CDR2 as SQIVND (reference sequence). The CDR3 here is CASSPRQNTEAFF. The CDR3, as DNA: TGTGCCAGTAGTCCCCGGCAGAACACTGAAGCTTTCTTT.

V gene TRBV25-1 combines with J gene TRBJ1-1, with 7 nucleotides matching TRBD1. With V trimmed by 7 bases and J by 2 bases, 4 bases remained unmatched. Germline V lookup: CDR1 MGHDK, CDR2 SYGVNS. The CDR3 spans 13 residues. DNA for the CDR3: TGTGCCAGCACCCGGGACAGTAACACTGAAGCTTTCTTT. This translates into CASTRDSNTEAFF.

The rearrangement links TRBV2 to TRBJ1-3, with a weak D call TRBD1 (5 bases). The CDR3 consists of 15 residues. Germline CDR1 and CDR2: SNHLY and FYNNEI. V shed 4 bases and J shed 0 bases, with 10 bases lying between them. Here the CDR3 DNA reads TGTGCCAGCAGTGGCGGGACGTACTCTGGAAACACCATATATTTT. Protein: CASSGGTYSGNTIYF. The full variable domain, in which reference TRBV2 and TRBJ1-3 provide the parts outside the CDR3, is EPEVTQTPSHQVTQMGQEVILRCVPISNHLYFYWYRQILGQKVEFLVSFYNNEISEKSEIFDDQFSVERPDGSNFTLKIRSTKLEDSAMYFCASSGGTYSGNTIYFGEGSWLTVV.

This clone was recorded only once. CDR3 loop: CASSEYQGRSYGYTF. The CDR3 bases are TGTGCCAGCAGTGAATATCAGGGGAGGAGCTATGGCTACACCTTC. The gene calls are TRBV2 and TRBJ1-2; maybe TRBD1 (6 bases). This CDR3 has 15 amino acids. Germline assignment: CDR1 SNHLY and CDR2 FYNNEI. V was shortened by 2 bases and J by 4 bases, with 14 bases between the two germline ends.

This clone was detected a few times. The genes are TRBV5-5 and TRBJ1-5; D unresolved. The CDR3 is 15 residues long. CDR1 is SGHKS, CDR2 YYEKEE, per germline (reference sequence). Trimming left V 0 bases short and J 4 bases short, with 11 bases between. In DNA, the CDR3 is TGTGCCAGCAGCTTGGAAAGCTGGGAAAATCAGCCCCAGCATTTT. Residues: CASSLESWENQPQHF.